The clone carrying this TCR beta chain was found once. Assay used: immunoSEQ multiplex PCR; TCRdb lists only in-frame clones, some missing. Among about 100,000 clones, 65% to 90% were seen once, and the ten largest hold 4% to 5.5%. This specimen comes from a study of blood T cell repertoires in COVID-19. The overall study: From T cells, B-cell-depleted T cells, or PBMCs came the material, which was cDNA or gDNA.

V lost 4 bases, J lost 1 base, and 8 bases stayed unmatched. The V gene's germline CDR1 is SGDLS and CDR2 YYNGEE. There are 16 residues in the CDR3. The chain uses TRBV9 and TRBJ1-1, with 9 bases aligning to TRBD1. The specimen sequenced was peripheral blood. The TCR sequence derives from a man in his 60s with acute or convalescent COVID-19. The CDR3 here is CASSLRQGVGNTEAFF. The CDR3 bases are TGTGCCAGCAGCCTTCGACAGGGGGTAGGGAACACTGAAGCTTTCTTT.